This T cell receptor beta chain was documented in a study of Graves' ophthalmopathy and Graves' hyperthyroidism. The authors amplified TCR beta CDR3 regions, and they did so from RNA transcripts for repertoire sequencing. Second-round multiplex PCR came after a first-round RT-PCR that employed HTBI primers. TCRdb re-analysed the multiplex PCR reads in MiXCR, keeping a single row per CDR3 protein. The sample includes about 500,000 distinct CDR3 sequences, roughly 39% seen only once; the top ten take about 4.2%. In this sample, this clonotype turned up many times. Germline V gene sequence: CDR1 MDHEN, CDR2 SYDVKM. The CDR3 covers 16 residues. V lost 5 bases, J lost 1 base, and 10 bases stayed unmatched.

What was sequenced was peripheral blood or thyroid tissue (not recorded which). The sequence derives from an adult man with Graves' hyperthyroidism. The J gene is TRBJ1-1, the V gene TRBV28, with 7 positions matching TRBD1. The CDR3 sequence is CASSPRQGGRNTEAFF. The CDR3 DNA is TGTGCCAGCAGTCCCCGACAGGGCGGGAGGAACACTGAAGCTTTCTTT.